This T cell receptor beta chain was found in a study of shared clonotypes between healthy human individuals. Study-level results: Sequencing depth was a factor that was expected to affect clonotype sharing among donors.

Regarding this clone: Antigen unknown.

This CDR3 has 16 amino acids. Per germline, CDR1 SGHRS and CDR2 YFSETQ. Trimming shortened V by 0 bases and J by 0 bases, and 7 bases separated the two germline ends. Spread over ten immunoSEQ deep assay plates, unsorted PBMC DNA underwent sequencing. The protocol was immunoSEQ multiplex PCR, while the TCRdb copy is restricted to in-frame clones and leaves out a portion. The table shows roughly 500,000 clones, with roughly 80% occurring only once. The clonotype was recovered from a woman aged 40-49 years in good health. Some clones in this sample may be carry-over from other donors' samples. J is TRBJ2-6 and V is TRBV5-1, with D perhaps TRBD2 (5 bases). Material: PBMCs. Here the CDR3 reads CASSLDRGSGANVLTF. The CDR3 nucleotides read TGCGCCAGCAGCTTGGATCGGGGCTCTGGGGCCAACGTCCTGACTTTC.